This entry lists 14 T cell receptor beta chains sequenced from one sample in a study of T cell repertoires in cytomegalovirus infection (dated by TCRdb to between 2018 and 2021). The reads were generated on an Illumina HiSeq 1500. TCRdb ran its own pipeline on the public reads, namely fastp trimming at Q25 and MiXCR clone calling, and kept in-frame beta chains. Here each entry gathers all rows of one CDR3 protein and keeps the most common genes and DNA. The sample includes a few hundred thousand distinct CDR3 sequences, with just under 30% observed a single time. Of the sample, around 20% falls within the top ten clones. No antigen has been assigned to these receptors. The meaning of the sample's treatment or condition label: in vitro stimulation with specific CMV peptide epitopes to enrich CMV-specific T cells. The specimen comprised cultured PBMCs, sampled from culture after CMV antigen stimulation. The receptors were sampled from a human donor in good health (CMV status not recorded). Some clones in this sample may be carry-over from other donors' samples.

This chain joins TRBV6-8 and TRBJ2-5, with D possibly being TRBD1 or TRBD2 (5 bases each). In germline, CDR1 is MNHGY, CDR2 SAAAGT. The CDR3 totals 17 residues. V lost 8 bases and J lost 5, with 27 bases in between. The DNA for the CDR3 is TGTGCCAGCTGGCGGTGGCGGAGGACATCGGTGCCGGAGACCCAGTACTTC. Translating gives CASWRWRRTSVPETQYF.

This clonotype was counted many times. This sequence joins TRBV7-2 and TRBJ2-5, with a weak D call TRBD2 (5 bases). The ends were cut back, 2 bases at V and 5 bases at J, with 9 bases in the middle. This CDR3 is 13 amino acids long. Per the germline V gene, CDR1 is SGHTA and CDR2 is FQGNSA. The CDR3 DNA sequence: TGTGCCAGCAGCTTAAACGGGGTGGAGACCCAGTACTTC. It translates to CASSLNGVETQYF.

The J gene is TRBJ1-2, the V gene TRBV19; 7 nucleotides agree with TRBD1. The CDR3 loop spans 13 amino acids. CDR1 and CDR2 (germline): LNHDA, SQIVND (reference sequence). With 5 bases clipped from V and 8 bases from J, the junction kept 8 bases outside the gene matches. In nucleotides, the CDR3 is TGTGCCAGTAGTCTGGGGACAGCGAAAGGCTACACCTTC. It yields the protein CASSLGTAKGYTF.

This clonotype was counted many times. The chain recombines TRBV12-3 or TRBV12-4 with TRBJ1-2; TRBD1 might be the D (5 bases). Deletions cut 6 bases from V and 8 bases from J, with 13 bases between. The CDR3 length is 12 residues. This chain's CDR3 is CASSPDSTGYTF. DNA of the CDR3: TGTGCCAGCAGCCCCGACAGCACCGGCTACACCTTC.

The chain couples TRBV6-1 to TRBJ2-4; D ambiguous. The germline V gene encodes CDR1 MNHNS and CDR2 SASEGT. Trimming pared 2 bases from V and 6 bases from J, leaving 11 bases between. The CDR3 loop spans 14 amino acids. The CDR3 sequence: CASSESGLINIQYF. CDR3 coding DNA: TGTGCCAGCAGTGAATCGGGCCTGATAAACATTCAGTACTTC.

J is TRBJ2-7 and V is TRBV5-1, with 7 bases that match TRBD2. Germline V lookup: CDR1 SGHRS, CDR2 YFSETQ. After removal of 0 bases from V and 3 bases from J, the junction contained 3 bases not matched to a gene. This CDR3 is built from 14 residues. CDR3: CASSLDGRGYEQYF. CDR3 nucleotides: TGCGCCAGCAGCTTGGATGGGAGGGGCTACGAGCAGTACTTC.

This chain connects TRBV19 to TRBJ1-1; 9 bases match TRBD1. The CDR3 sequence is 15 residues long. CDR1 and CDR2 from the germline V gene are LNHDA and SQIVND (reference sequence). Unmatched junction bases numbered 11, after V lost 7 bases and J lost 5 bases. The DNA for the CDR3 is TGTGCCAGTAACCCTACCGGGACAGGGTGGACTGAAGCTTTCTTT. This encodes CASNPTGTGWTEAFF.

This clonotype was detected many times. This chain uses TRBV7-3 with TRBJ2-5, with TRBD2 matching over 15 bases. The trim removed 5 bases at V and 4 bases at J, leaving 5 bases unmatched. The CDR3 totals 16 residues. The germline V gene has CDR1 SGHTA and CDR2 FQGTGA. CDR3 nucleotides: TGTGCCAGCAGCAGGACTAGCGGGGGGGCAGGAGAGACCCAGTACTTC. Translated, it gives CASSRTSGGAGETQYF.

The V and J genes are TRBV19 and TRBJ2-3, with 8 bases aligning to TRBD1. CDR1 LNHDA and CDR2 SQIVND come from the germline V gene (reference sequence). Losses at the gene ends were 7 bases for V and 4 bases for J; bases not matched to a gene: 13. CDR3 length: 16 amino acids. CDR3: CASTASTGAEPDTQYF. In DNA form, the CDR3 reads TGTGCCAGTACCGCGTCGACAGGGGCCGAACCAGATACGCAGTATTTT.

This chain connects TRBV7-4 to TRBJ1-6; D ambiguous. Germline-derived CDR1 and CDR2 are SGHVT and SQSDAQ. V lost 4 bases to trimming and J lost 9 bases, with 10 bases between them. The CDR3 is 13 amino acids. The CDR3 loop reads CASSYQESSPLHF. CDR3 bases: TGTGCCAGCAGCTACCAGGAAAGTTCACCCCTCCACTTT.

This clonotype showed up many times. One junction end does not reproduce the germline sequence, and a read error may be involved. The V call is TRBV7-2, the J call TRBJ2-1, with D perhaps TRBD2 (5 bases). This CDR3 is 12 amino acids long. Germline V gene lookup returns CDR1 SGHTA and CDR2 FQGNSA. The DNA for the CDR3 is TGTGCCAGCAGCCCCGTACTAGGTCGGGTTCACTTC. Translated: CASSPVLGRVHF.

The sample holds many counts of this clonotype. J is TRBJ2-3 and V is TRBV28, with D perhaps given as TRBD1 or TRBD2 (5 bases each). There are 15 residues in the CDR3. V gave up 3 bases and J gave up 2 bases, with 12 bases separating them. CDR1 MDHEN and CDR2 SYDVKM come from the germline V gene. The chain's CDR3 is CASSFPRGNTDTQYF. As DNA, the CDR3 is TGTGCCAGCAGTTTCCCCCGGGGCAACACAGATACGCAGTATTTT.

The rearrangement joins TRBV5-5 to TRBJ2-7, with TRBD1 matching 10 bases. The trim removed 4 bases at V and 3 bases at J, leaving 7 bases unmatched. Germline assignment: CDR1 SGHKS and CDR2 YYEKEE (reference sequence). This CDR3 region has 15 residues. This chain's CDR3 is CASSPGTGAFYEQYF. CDR3 sequence (DNA): TGTGCCAGCAGCCCGGGGACAGGGGCTTTCTACGAGCAGTACTTC.

This clonotype turned up a few times. The gene calls are TRBV27 and TRBJ2-7; 9 positions match TRBD2. This CDR3 contains 13 residues. V trimming: 7 bases; J trimming: 5 bases; junction bases outside the gene matches: 6. Germline lookup yields CDR1 MNHEY and CDR2 SMNVEV (reference sequence). CDR3 loop: CASTLLAGDEQYF. The CDR3 DNA reads TGTGCCAGCACCCTACTAGCGGGTGACGAGCAGTACTTC.